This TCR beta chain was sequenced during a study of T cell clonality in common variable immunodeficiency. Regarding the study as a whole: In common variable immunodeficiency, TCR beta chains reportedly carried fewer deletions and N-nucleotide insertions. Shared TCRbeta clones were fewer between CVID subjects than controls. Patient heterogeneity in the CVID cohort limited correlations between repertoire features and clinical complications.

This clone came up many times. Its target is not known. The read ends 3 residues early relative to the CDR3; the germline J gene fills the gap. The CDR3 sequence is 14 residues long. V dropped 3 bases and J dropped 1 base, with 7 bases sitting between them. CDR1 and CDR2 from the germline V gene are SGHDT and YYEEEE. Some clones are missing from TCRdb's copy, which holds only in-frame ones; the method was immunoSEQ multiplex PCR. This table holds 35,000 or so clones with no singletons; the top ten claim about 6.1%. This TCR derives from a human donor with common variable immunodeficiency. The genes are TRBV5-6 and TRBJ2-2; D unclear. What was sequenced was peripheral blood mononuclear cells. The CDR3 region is CASSWALNTGELFF. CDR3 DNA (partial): TGTGCCAGCAGCTGGGCCCTGAACACCGGGGAG.